Below, 8 T cell receptor beta chains from the same sample are listed, as sequenced in a study of cytomegalovirus exposure and HLA in healthy donors listed by TCRdb under 2017. Receptor libraries were prepared by the immunoSEQ multiplex PCR assay. For the multiplex PCR, a mixture combining 60 forward primers for TCR Vbeta segments and 13 reverse primers for TCR Jbeta segments was used. TCRdb stores this immuneACCESS table with in-frame sequences only. Part of the clones is absent; in the studies checked, under half of the shortfall reflects unresolved V genes, and no reason is known for the rest. A total of some 100,000 clones appear in this sample, 65% to 80% of them only once. The ten largest make up 3% to 4% of the sample. The specimen was PBMCs. The source is a woman aged 45-60 years in good health and CMV-seropositive.

The chain uses TRBV5-1 and TRBJ1-1; D unresolved. The CDR3 totals 11 residues. Trimming shortened V by 2 bases and J by 7 bases, and 6 bases separated the two germline ends. From germline, CDR1 is SGHRS and CDR2 YFSETQ. The CDR3 loop reads CASSFGDEAFF. Here the CDR3 DNA reads TGCGCCAGCAGCTTCGGGGATGAAGCTTTCTTT.

This clone has a handful of counts. V is TRBV4-1 and J is TRBJ2-3; 10 bases align to TRBD2. The CDR3 totals 19 residues. Germline CDR1 and CDR2: MGHRA and YSYEKL. V lost 1 base to trimming and J lost 1 base; unmatched junction nucleotides: 11. The CDR3 DNA follows: TGCGCCAGCAGCCAAGTGAGGTCTAGCGGGAGTCGTGGCACAGATACGCAGTATTTT. Translation gives CASSQVRSSGSRGTDTQYF.

In its sample, this clone was seen a few times. This rearrangement joins TRBV5-1 to TRBJ1-1; D may be TRBD1 (6 bases). Germline values: CDR1 SGHRS, CDR2 YFSETQ. The CDR3 extends over 15 amino acids. Trimming shortened V by 0 bases and J by 5 bases, and 14 bases separated the two germline ends. The CDR3 DNA reads as TGCGCCAGCAGCTTGGCCCCAGGGGTCGAAACTGAAGCTTTCTTT. Protein sequence: CASSLAPGVETEAFF.

This chain connects TRBV10-3 to TRBJ2-1; 10 nucleotides agree with TRBD1. V lost 6 bases to trimming and J lost 0 bases; unmatched junction nucleotides: 2. The germline gives CDR1 ENHRY, CDR2 SYGVKD. The CDR3 has 15 residues. CDR3 sequence (DNA): TGTGCCATCAGAGGACAGGGGGTCTCCTACAATGAGCAGTTCTTC. As protein: CAIRGQGVSYNEQFF.

This clone was found once. J is TRBJ2-5 and V is TRBV6-5; weak D call: TRBD2 (7 bases). Germline-derived CDR1 and CDR2 are MNHEY and SVGAGI. This CDR3 has 15 residues. V was clipped by 2 bases and J by 1 base, with 11 bases between them. CDR3 sequence (DNA): TGTGCCAGCAGTTACAGGGGGGGGGCCCAAGAGACCCAGTACTTC. Amino acid sequence: CASSYRGGAQETQYF.

The CDR3 DNA follows: TGTGCCAGCAGCTTAGCGACAGGGGGCCTGGACACTGAAGCTTTCTTT. Translating gives CASSLATGGLDTEAFF. This chain uses TRBV13 with TRBJ1-1, with 10 bases lining up with TRBD1. V was clipped by 1 base and J by 3 bases; unmatched bases: 5. This CDR3 has 16 residues. Looked up from germline, CDR1 is PRHDT and CDR2 is FYEKMQ (reference sequence).

V and J are TRBV29-1 and TRBJ1-3, with a tentative D call TRBD1 (6 bases). This CDR3 contains 14 residues. V dropped 2 bases and J dropped 2 bases, with 10 bases sitting between them. Germline V gene data show CDR1 as SQVTM and CDR2 as ANQGSEA. DNA for the CDR3: TGCAGCGTTGAATGGCAGGGGACTGGAAACACCATATATTTT. Residues: CSVEWQGTGNTIYF.

This clone was seen once. The rearrangement uses TRBV11-2 and TRBJ1-4, with D maybe TRBD1 (6 bases). V lost 3 bases, J lost 2 bases, and 19 bases lay in between. The CDR3 sequence is 18 residues long. The germline V gene has CDR1 SGHAT and CDR2 FQNNGV. The CDR3 DNA sequence: TGTGCCAGCAGCTTGGCCCCCTTACAGGGTCGGACTAATGAAAAACTGTTTTTT. Encoded protein: CASSLAPLQGRTNEKLFF.